This TCR beta chain was sequenced in a study of CD8 T cells in Susac syndrome. CDR1 is SGHTA and CDR2 is FQGTGA in the germline V gene. V was trimmed by 5 bases and J by 3 bases, leaving 16 bases between them. The CDR3 runs to 15 residues. When the RNA was reverse transcribed, random hexamers were used with an input of roughly 0.45 to 1 ug. TCRdb redid the calling of the immunoSEQ multiplex PCR reads with MiXCR, one entry per CDR3 protein. Counted here are approximately 300,000 distinct CDR3 sequences, 65% to 90% occurring once; the ten biggest clones make up about 0.22%. The sample consisted of CD8+ T cells from PBMCs. The chain carries TRBV7-3 and TRBJ1-1, with TRBD1 as a possible D gene (6 bases). The source of this sequence is a human donor with multiple sclerosis. DNA of the CDR3: TGTGCCAGCAGCCCCACAGGGCCCCTGGACACTGAAGCTTTCTTT. This codes for CASSPTGPLDTEAFF.